The T cell receptor beta chain under discussion was sequenced for a study of memory CD4+ T cells and cytomegalovirus serostatus. Repertoires were generated with immunoSEQ multiplex PCR, while TCRdb's copy carries only in-frame clones and drops some. The table includes some 54,000 clones, around 83% detected once. The sort gate was single viable CD3+CD4+CD8-CD45RO+ cells for memory CD4+ T cells. CDR1 and CDR2 (germline): MNHNS, SASEGT. The CDR3 spans 12 residues. V was clipped by 5 bases and J by 12 bases, with 11 bases between them. The clonotype originates from an adult in good health and CMV-seropositive. The chain employs TRBV6-1 and TRBJ1-6; D is unresolved. The sample was memory CD4+ T cells from blood. Written as DNA, the CDR3 is TGTGCCAGCAGTTTAGGGCAAGGACCCCTCCACTTT. This codes for CASSLGQGPLHF.